The source of this T cell receptor (beta chain) is a study of blood T cell repertoires in COVID-19. Study in general: Spain, Italy and the United States supplied samples that represented acute and convalescent COVID-19. T cells, B-cell-depleted T cells, or PBMCs provided the cDNA or gDNA that served as material.

In the authors' methods: It was from reference gene primer amplification that nucleated cell counts were estimated. The method was immunoSEQ multiplex PCR; TCRdb's version includes in-frame clones alone and lacks a portion of them. For V, J and clone size, that table is used; D and trimming come from the DNA. The sample includes roughly 40,000 clones, around 84% seen only once; the top ten take less than 15%. Sequencing was carried out using peripheral blood. The sequence came from a woman in her 70s in a cohort sampled during active COVID-19.

The CDR3 DNA sequence: TGTGCCAGCAGCTACCCCTTCCGGGACAGGCCTCGCACTGGGGAGCTGTTTTTT. This codes for CASSYPFRDRPRTGELFF. This rearrangement joins TRBV7-9 to TRBJ2-2; 8 positions agree with TRBD1. Germline loops: CDR1 SEHNR, CDR2 FQNEAQ (reference sequence). V shed 4 bases and J 8 bases; nucleotides not matched to a gene: 18. The CDR3 covers 18 residues.